A single sample is the source of the 6 T cell receptor beta chains below, sequenced in a study of CXCR3-negative and CXCR3-positive naive CD8 T cells. All TRB cDNA libraries came from 5' RACE performed with UMI labels. TCRdb reprocessed the 5' RACE reads; each CDR3 protein has one entry and no DNA is given. The repertoire table contains around 50,000 distinct CDR3 sequences. The specimen sequenced was naive CXCR3- CD8+ T cells from blood. The subset here: CD45RO-CCR7+CD27+CD95- naive CD8+ T cells lacking CXCR3 (TNR3-). The receptor set was obtained from a human donor in good health. Some clones in this sample may be carry-over from other donors' samples.

This chain uses TRBV6-4 with TRBJ2-1; TCRdb's D call of TRBD2 is untestable without DNA. The germline gives CDR1 MRHNA, CDR2 SNTAGT. The CDR3 loop spans 15 amino acids. The CDR3 sequence: CASSDSTSGANEQFF.

The chain links TRBV7-9 to TRBJ2-5; TCRdb returns TRBD1, unconfirmable since there is no DNA. Germline V CDR1 and CDR2: SEHNR, FQNEAQ (reference sequence). CDR3 length equals 16 residues. The CDR3 loop reads CASSLVPRDNQETQYF.

V gene TRBV7-9 combines with J gene TRBJ1-4; the TRBD1 assignment by TCRdb is unverifiable without DNA. Germline CDR1 is SEHNR and CDR2 is FQNEAQ (reference sequence). The CDR3 covers 16 residues. The chain's CDR3 is CASSLTLDTTNEKLFF.

V gene TRBV5-8 combines with J gene TRBJ2-7; checking the TCRdb D call of TRBD1 is not possible without DNA. CDR3 length: 15 amino acids. The germline V gene has CDR1 SGHTS and CDR2 YDEGEE. This CDR3 reads CASTPGGQGDYEQYF.

The V and J genes are TRBV28 and TRBJ2-7. The CDR3 is made up of 11 amino acids. Germline V gene lookup returns CDR1 MDHEN and CDR2 SYDVKM. CDR3 sequence: CASSITYEQYF.

Its frequency marks this clonotype as medium-sized. This chain uses TRBV6-4 with TRBJ2-2. The CDR3 spans 15 residues. Germline lookup yields CDR1 MRHNA and CDR2 SNTAGT. CDR3 sequence: CASSDSSRHTGELFF.